The 28 T cell receptor beta chains listed next were all sequenced from one sample in a study of cytomegalovirus exposure and HLA in healthy donors. Libraries were prepared by immunoSEQ multiplex PCR; TCRdb keeps only in-frame clonotypes and omits some of them. The sample has approximately 99,000 clones, about 85% seen once. The sequenced material came from PBMCs. The receptors come from a woman aged 18-35 years in good health and CMV-seronegative.

The chain uses TRBV4-1 and TRBJ1-4, with unresolved D. From germline, CDR1 is MGHRA and CDR2 YSYEKL. The CDR3 is made up of 17 amino acids. V lost 3 bases and J 5 bases, leaving 19 bases between the germline ends. CDR3 region: CASSQGRPLGENEKLFF. In nucleotides, the CDR3 is TGCGCCAGCAGCCAGGGCCGCCCGCTTGGGGAGAATGAAAAACTGTTTTTT.

A few counts support this clone. The chain employs TRBV6-1 and TRBJ1-1; TRBD1 aligns across 7 bases. Germline CDR1 reads MNHNS; CDR2 reads SASEGT. This CDR3 has 15 residues. With V trimmed by 4 bases and J by 1 base, 6 bases remained unmatched. The CDR3 DNA follows: TGTGCCAGCAGTGCTAAGACAGGGCCGAACACTGAAGCTTTCTTT. It translates to CASSAKTGPNTEAFF.

The chain carries TRBV30 and TRBJ1-4, with 9 bases fitting TRBD1. Germline V CDR1 and CDR2: GTSNPN, SVGIG (reference sequence). The CDR3 is made up of 14 amino acids. V was clipped by 7 bases and J by 8 bases; unmatched bases: 11. The CDR3: CAYKQGASLEKLFF. CDR3 sequence (DNA): TGTGCCTACAAACAGGGGGCATCTCTGGAAAAACTGTTTTTT.

This clone was observed a handful of times. The genes are TRBV14 and TRBJ2-2; D is undetermined. Germline CDR1 and CDR2: SGHDN and FVKESK. The length of the CDR3 is 14 residues. V lost 3 bases and J 2 bases, leaving 7 bases between the germline ends. This CDR3 is CASSHNRNTGELFF. CDR3 in DNA: TGTGCCAGCAGCCACAACAGAAACACCGGGGAGCTGTTTTTT.

The rearrangement links TRBV30 to TRBJ1-2; no firm D call. CDR1 and CDR2 from the germline V gene are GTSNPN and SVGIG (reference sequence). Trimming removed 5 bases at V and 1 base at J, with 14 bases between. This CDR3 has 14 amino acids. In DNA, the CDR3 is TGTGCCTGGGCCTCGGGGTTCGTTAACTATGGCTACACCTTC. Its protein product is CAWASGFVNYGYTF.

The chain joins TRBV28 to TRBJ2-7, with D perhaps TRBD2 (7 bases). Trimming pared 2 bases from V and 4 bases from J, leaving 12 bases between. This CDR3 has 14 amino acids. Per germline, CDR1 MDHEN and CDR2 SYDVKM. CDR3 amino acids: CASSLPGGYYEQYF. CDR3 nucleotides: TGTGCCAGCAGTTTACCGGGGGGCTATTACGAGCAGTACTTC.

V gene TRBV13 combines with J gene TRBJ1-1; 8 nucleotides match TRBD1. Trimming removed 6 bases from V and 4 bases from J; junction bases left unmatched: 4. The CDR3 covers 13 residues. Germline V gives CDR1 PRHDT, CDR2 FYEKMQ (reference sequence). This chain's CDR3 is CASRGRGLTEAFF. Written as DNA, the CDR3 is TGTGCCAGCAGAGGCAGGGGGCTCACTGAAGCTTTCTTT.

The chain has TRBV4-1 and TRBJ2-2; D unresolved. The CDR3 is 14 amino acids. CDR1 is MGHRA and CDR2 is YSYEKL in the germline V gene. V lost 1 base, J lost 4 bases, and 7 bases lay in between. CDR3 loop: CASSQAGPTGELFF. The CDR3, as DNA: TGCGCCAGCAGCCAAGCCGGTCCCACCGGGGAGCTGTTTTTT.

Only one count was recorded for this clone. The J gene is TRBJ2-7, the V gene TRBV6-1; possibly TRBD2 for D (6 bases). V lost 6 bases and J 4 bases, leaving 19 bases between the germline ends. The germline V gene has CDR1 MNHNS and CDR2 SASEGT. CDR3 length: 15 residues. The DNA of the CDR3 is TGTGCCAGCAGCCTAGTGGACGGGGGTGGGTACGAGCAGTACTTC. This sequence encodes CASSLVDGGGYEQYF.

The CDR3 is CASTPQGGANTGELFF. The CDR3 region has the DNA TGTGCCAGCACCCCTCAAGGAGGGGCGAACACCGGGGAGCTGTTTTTT. The V gene is TRBV28, the J gene TRBJ2-2, with D possibly being TRBD2 (6 bases). Per germline, CDR1 MDHEN and CDR2 SYDVKM. Trimming took off 7 bases at V and 0 bases at J, with 15 bases between the two ends. The CDR3 contains 16 residues.

The V call is TRBV28, the J call TRBJ1-2; D not certain. CDR1 and CDR2 (germline): MDHEN, SYDVKM. This CDR3 comprises 14 residues. The V end was cut by 6 bases, the J end by 4 bases, with 15 bases between. The CDR3 DNA reads TGTGCCAGCAGCCGACCGACGACTAGCTATGGCTACACCTTC. This encodes CASSRPTTSYGYTF.

This clone is a singleton in its sample. This chain joins TRBV27 and TRBJ2-7, with 9 bases lining up with TRBD1. The CDR3 has 14 residues. The J segment lost 7 bases and the V segment lost 3 bases, leaving 7 bases of the junction unmatched. The V gene's germline CDR1 is MNHEY and CDR2 SMNVEV (reference sequence). Written as DNA, the CDR3 is TGTGCCAGCAGTTTGCGGGACAGGGCGGATGAGCAGTACTTC. Translated, it gives CASSLRDRADEQYF.

This clone was found once. V usage is TRBV15 and J usage is TRBJ1-1; D is possibly TRBD1 (5 bases). The germline V and J ends were trimmed by 4 bases and 4 bases, with 19 bases remaining between them. Germline loops: CDR1 LNHNV, CDR2 YYDKDF (reference sequence). The CDR3 has 16 residues. This CDR3 reads CATSTTREGRGTEAFF. The DNA of the CDR3 is TGTGCCACCAGCACCACGCGGGAGGGTAGGGGCACTGAAGCTTTCTTT.

The J gene is TRBJ1-2, the V gene TRBV18, with a weak D call TRBD1 (6 bases). V lost 2 bases and J lost 4, with 17 bases in between. Germline CDR1 and CDR2: KGHSH and LQKENI. The CDR3 length is 16 residues. Written as DNA, the CDR3 is TGTGCCAGCTCACCAAGAGCGGACAGCTACCCCTATGGCTACACCTTC. It translates to CASSPRADSYPYGYTF.

In this sample, this clone turned up once. The V gene is TRBV9, the J gene TRBJ1-6, with 8 positions matching TRBD1. Trimming cost V 3 bases and J 7 bases; bases outside gene matches: 3. Germline CDR1 and CDR2: SGDLS and YYNGEE. The CDR3 totals 14 residues. The CDR3: CASSGTGLNSPLHF. CDR3 nucleotides: TGTGCCAGCAGCGGGACAGGGTTGAATTCACCCCTCCACTTT. The full variable domain, its missing parts supplied by reference TRBV9 and TRBJ1-6, is DSGVTQTPKHLITATGQRVTLRCSPRSGDLSVYWYQQSLDQGLQFLIQYYNGEERAKGNILERFSAQQFPDLHSELNLSSLELGDSALYFCASSGTGLNSPLHFGNGTRLTVT.

The chain is built from TRBV5-6 and TRBJ1-2, with D unresolved. Germline values: CDR1 SGHDT, CDR2 YYEEEE. This CDR3 has 14 amino acids. Trimming left V 3 bases short and J 5 bases short, with 14 bases between. The CDR3 coding sequence is TGTGCCAGCAGCTCCCCCCAGGTTTTTTATGGCTACACCTTC. It codes for CASSSPQVFYGYTF. The full variable domain, in which reference TRBV5-6 and TRBJ1-2 provide the parts outside the CDR3, is DAGVTQSPTHLIKTRGQQVTLRCSPKSGHDTVSWYQQALGQGPQFIFQYYEEEERQRGNFPDRFSGHQFPNYSSELNVNALLLGDSALYLCASSSPQVFYGYTFGSGTRLTVV.

This rearrangement joins TRBV19 to TRBJ2-7; tentatively, D is TRBD1 (5 bases). The CDR3 contains 13 residues. The germline V and J ends were trimmed by 4 bases and 3 bases, with 10 bases remaining between them. Germline V gives CDR1 LNHDA, CDR2 SQIVND (reference sequence). As DNA, the CDR3 is TGTGCCAGTAGTACCTGGACAAACTACGAGCAGTACTTC. Its translation is CASSTWTNYEQYF.

The chain joins TRBV20-1 to TRBJ1-2; no reliable D call. The V and J ends lost 7 bases and 6 bases respectively, with 9 bases between them. This CDR3 region has 10 residues. CDR1 DFQATT and CDR2 SNEGSKA come from the germline V gene (reference sequence). In DNA, the CDR3 is TGCAGTGTTTACAGTGATGGCTACACCTTC. Protein: CSVYSDGYTF.

CDR3 DNA sequence: TGTGCCAGCTCACGAACCGGGGGACAGGTGAACACCGGGGAGCTGTTTTTT. Protein sequence: CASSRTGGQVNTGELFF. V is TRBV18 and J is TRBJ2-2; 8 positions agree with TRBD1. The germline V gene encodes CDR1 KGHSH and CDR2 LQKENI. This CDR3 is built from 17 residues. V trimming: 4 bases; J trimming: 1 base; junction bases outside the gene matches: 8.

The chain recombines TRBV6-1 with TRBJ2-3, with TRBD1 identical over 7 bases. Germline-derived CDR1 and CDR2 are MNHNS and SASEGT. The J segment lost 8 bases and the V segment lost 10 bases, leaving 15 bases of the junction unmatched. The CDR3 length is 14 residues. CDR3 in DNA: TGTGCCACTAGAGTGGGACAGACCAATCCTACGCAGTATTTT. Translated: CATRVGQTNPTQYF.

The chain recombines TRBV28 with TRBJ2-7, with 7 bases fitting TRBD1. The V and J ends lost 5 bases and 5 bases, in that order; junction bases with no gene match: 9. This CDR3 is built from 14 residues. Looked up from germline, CDR1 is MDHEN and CDR2 is SYDVKM. In DNA form, the CDR3 reads TGTGCCAGCAGTCCCGGGACAGTCCGCGACGAGCAGTACTTC. Protein product: CASSPGTVRDEQYF.

The chain carries TRBV30 and TRBJ1-4; 7 bases agree with TRBD1. The germline gives CDR1 GTSNPN, CDR2 SVGIG (reference sequence). J was trimmed by 8 bases and V by 0 bases; bases with no gene match: 6. CDR3 size: 14 residues. The DNA of the CDR3 is TGTGCCTGGAGTGTAAAACACAGGGGAGAAAAACTGTTTTTT. Protein: CAWSVKHRGEKLFF. Variable domain in full (rest from reference TRBV30 and TRBJ1-4): SQTIHQWPATLVQPVGSPLSLECTVEGTSNPNLYWYRQAAGRGLQLLFYSVGIGQISSEVPQNLSASRPQDRQFILSSKKLLLSDSGFYLCAWSVKHRGEKLFFGSGTQLSVL.

The genes are TRBV5-1 and TRBJ1-1; TRBD1 agrees at 9 bases. CDR3 length: 14 residues. Germline CDR1 reads SGHRS; CDR2 reads YFSETQ. Trimming removed 4 bases from V and 4 bases from J; junction bases left unmatched: 5. The CDR3 reads CASSHLDRGTEAFF. CDR3 sequence (DNA): TGCGCCAGCAGCCATCTGGACAGGGGCACTGAAGCTTTCTTT. The full variable domain, completed using reference TRBV5-1 and TRBJ1-1, is KAGVTQTPRYLIKTRGQQVTLSCSPISGHRSVSWYQQTPGQGLQFLFEYFSETQRNKGNFPGRFSGRQFSNSRSEMNVSTLELGDSALYLCASSHLDRGTEAFFGQGTRLTVV.

The chain has TRBV7-3 and TRBJ2-1, with D perhaps TRBD1 (6 bases). This CDR3 region has 12 residues. The V end lost 4 bases, the J end lost 10 bases, and 11 bases lay between the germline ends. In germline, CDR1 is SGHTA, CDR2 FQGTGA. CDR3 DNA sequence: TGTGCCAGCAGCTCCGCCGGGACAGAGCAGTTCTTC. Its protein product is CASSSAGTEQFF.

The chain combines TRBV13 with TRBJ2-7; 8 bases are shared with TRBD1. Germline CDR1 and CDR2: PRHDT and FYEKMQ (reference sequence). V lost 4 bases and J lost 4; bases outside the gene matches: 6. The CDR3 sequence is 14 residues long. The CDR3 nucleotides are TGTGCCAGCAGCTCCGGACAGGGTCGGTACGAGCAGTACTTC. Translation: CASSSGQGRYEQYF.

This chain joins TRBV5-6 and TRBJ1-2, with D perhaps matching TRBD1 (6 bases). The CDR3 extends over 15 amino acids. CDR1 and CDR2 from the germline V gene are SGHDT and YYEEEE. The V end was cut by 4 bases, the J end by 4 bases, with 17 bases between. CDR3: CASSPWGGLAYGYTF. In nucleotides, the CDR3 is TGTGCCAGCAGCCCGTGGGGGGGCTTGGCCTATGGCTACACCTTC.

The V call is TRBV11-2, the J call TRBJ1-3; D unclear. Germline V gene lookup returns CDR1 SGHAT and CDR2 FQNNGV. V was shortened by 2 bases and J by 0 bases, with 14 bases between the two germline ends. The CDR3 contains 17 residues. CDR3 sequence reads: CASSLRTHYSSGNTIYF. Written as DNA, the CDR3 is TGTGCCAGCAGCTTACGAACCCATTACAGCTCTGGAAACACCATATATTTT.

The chain has TRBV7-8 and TRBJ1-1, with TRBD1 matching over 9 bases. CDR1 SGHVS and CDR2 FQNEAQ come from the germline V gene. Trimming took 8 bases from V and 1 from J; bases not matched to a gene: 5. The CDR3 length is 14 residues. The CDR3 DNA reads TGTGCCAGCGGGACAGGGCCTACGAACACTGAAGCTTTCTTT. Translated, it gives CASGTGPTNTEAFF.